The T cell receptor beta chain under discussion was sequenced for a study of memory CD4+ T cells and cytomegalovirus serostatus. TCRdb's table, derived via immunoSEQ multiplex PCR, lists solely in-frame clones and lacks some. This table holds around 50,000 clones, roughly 81% found once. Single viable CD3+CD4+CD8-CD45RO+ cells were sorted as the memory CD4+ T cells. CDR3 length equals 16 residues. The germline gives CDR1 SEHNR, CDR2 FQNEAQ (reference sequence). Study-wide findings and caveats: 67 of 164 known CMV-associated TCRbeta sequences appeared in CD4+ memory.

About this clone: Antigen specificity is unknown. Its ends do not fully match the called genes, so a read error is possible.

This chain connects TRBV7-9 to TRBJ2-7; D might be TRBD1 or TRBD2, each matching 6 bases. The sequenced sample was memory CD4+ T cells from blood. The clonotype was recovered from an adult in good health and CMV-seronegative. In DNA form, the CDR3 reads TGTGCCAGCAGTTTAGCCCAGGCGGGACAATCCTTTAAGCAGTACTTC. Protein product: CASSLAQAGQSFKQYF.